The table lists the clone carrying this T cell receptor beta chain with many counts. No antigen is known for it. This sample was included in a study of CD8 T cells in ankylosing spondylitis. Study-wide points: Significant enrichment of disease-linked clones was reportedly seen in matched ankylosing spondylitis synovial fluid. Blood of patients with ankylosing spondylitis appeared to be characterized by a TCR beta motif of several highly homologous variants. A subset of motif variants has previously been described in the synovial fluid and blood of reactive arthritis.

By quantitative 5'-RACE with molecular barcodes, the TCR beta libraries were made. TCRdb recomputed calls from the 5' RACE reads with MiXCR, one row per CDR3 protein. The table records 500,000 to 650,000 distinct CDR3 sequences, approximately 5% of them present only once. V shed 4 bases and J 4 bases; nucleotides not matched to a gene: 12. Germline V lookup: CDR1 SGHRS, CDR2 YFSETQ. The CDR3 has 16 amino acids. Sequencing was performed on blood, either unsorted or a sorted T cell fraction (not recorded which). The clonotype was recovered from a male donor with ankylosing spondylitis. The chain is built from TRBV5-1 and TRBJ1-2; 8 nucleotides agree with TRBD1. The CDR3 spells CASSLGQGGLAYGYTF. In DNA form, the CDR3 reads TGCGCCAGCAGCCTAGGACAGGGAGGTTTGGCCTATGGCTACACCTTC.